This T cell receptor beta chain was documented in a study of T cell responses to AZD1222 COVID-19 vaccine. The study's findings and limits: Females made up more of the donors, who were largely white British, and clonal diversity may have come out too low. Of the AZD1222 recipients, only 5 or 6 were seropositive at baseline. Spike as a whole was targeted by vaccine-associated CD4 TCRs, dominant at 160-218 and 743-854. The study reported that nearly half of spike-specific TCRs target unmutated variant regions.

On this clone itself: Its antigen is still unknown.

Assay used: immunoSEQ multiplex PCR; TCRdb lists only in-frame clones, some missing. The sample includes about 160,000 clones, approximately 90% of them seen just once. CDR1 is MNHNY and CDR2 is SVGAGI in the germline V gene (reference sequence). The CDR3 consists of 11 residues. V was clipped by 7 bases and J by 8 bases, with 11 bases between them. V and J are TRBV6-6 and TRBJ1-1, with D possibly matching TRBD1 (5 bases). This TCR was recovered from an adult in good health. Specimen: peripheral blood, collected on day 0 of AZD1222 vaccination. The CDR3 here is CASNTGGEAFF. In nucleotides, the CDR3 is TGTGCCAGCAATACTGGGGGGGAAGCTTTCTTT.